This note documents a single T cell receptor (beta chain) sequence. This clone has only one observation. Its antigen is not yet known. No much larger clone exists at a distance of one base, and base qualities are not known. This entry is derived from a study of control samples from healthy donors and cancer patients (dated by TCRdb to 2020 to 2022). To prepare the library, the immunoSEQ multiplex PCR assay was applied. TCRdb's version of the immuneACCESS table is confined to in-frame rearrangements and falls short of the full clone set. An unresolved V gene accounts for under half of the shortfall where checked; the remainder is of unknown origin. This sample lists 150,000 to 200,000 clones; approximately 86% were detected once. The top ten clonotypes cover roughly 1.7% of the sample. V is cut by 5 bases and J by 4 bases, and the space between the germline ends is 15 bases. Including cysteine and phenylalanine, the CDR3 has 15 amino acids. The only DNA kept is the CDR3, 45 bases in frame from the first base. The germline V gene encodes CDR1 MDHEN and CDR2 SYDVKM.

The receptor was derived from a man aged 18-30 years in good health. The specimen sequenced was blood. The rearrangement joined TRBV28 to TRBJ1-5; the D gene is perhaps TRBD1, on 5 matching bases. This receptor carries the CDR3 CASSPRGGLNQPQHF. DNA sequence: TGTGCCAGCAGTCCTCGTGGGGGTCTAAATCAGCCCCAGCATTTT. The full variable domain, completed from the reference TRBV28 and TRBJ1-5 proteins outside the CDR3, reads DVKVTQSSRYLVKRTGEKVFLECVQDMDHENMFWYRQDPGLGLRLIYFSYDVKMKEKGDIPEGYSVSREKKERFSLILESASTNQTSMYLCASSPRGGLNQPQHFGDGTRLSIL.